This TCR beta chain was sequenced for a study of shared clonotypes between healthy human individuals. Study-level background: Per donor, CD8 memory used one plate, CD8 naive used two, CD4 memory used three and CD4 naive used three.

DNA at 200 ng, about 30,000 T cell genomes, went into sorted-subset replicate PCRs. Clones were sequenced by immunoSEQ multiplex PCR, and TCRdb holds only the in-frame ones, with some missing. The table has about a million clones, about 75% seen once. This clone was picked up one time. The antigen is undetermined. Study-level points and caveats: Relative to clonotypes present in all four donors, those not shared had lower generation probabilities.

The CDR3 length is 16 residues. The junction had 4 bases not matched to a gene; V was cut back by 4 bases and J by 0 bases. Germline assignment: CDR1 SGHDT and CDR2 YYEEEE. The sequenced sample was memory CD4+ T cells sorted from blood. Sample subset: CD45RA-negative fraction. The chain is built from TRBV5-6 and TRBJ1-6; 7 bases align to TRBD1. The source of this sequence is a man between 18 and 29 years old in good health. CDR3 in amino acids: CASSPRDSSYNSPLHF. The CDR3 nucleotides are TGTGCCAGCAGCCCCCGGGACAGCTCCTATAATTCACCCCTCCACTTT.